A single sample gave rise to the 9 T cell receptor beta chains below, sequenced in a study of glioma-infiltrating T cells. Amplification of TCR alpha and beta CDR3 regions from RNA used iRepertoire nested multiplex PCR. TCRdb fed the multiplex PCR reads into MiXCR, producing one record per CDR3 protein. The sample contains roughly 3,100 distinct CDR3 sequences, 44% of which appear only once. What was sequenced was glioma tissue, nonneoplastic brain tissue, or PBMCs (not recorded which). The receptor source for this set is a human donor with low-grade glioma or glioblastoma, undergoing nonglioma brain surgery, or in good health (not recorded which).

By share, this clonotype ranks as medium-sized. The chain joins TRBV10-2 to TRBJ2-3, with TRBD2 matching over 9 bases. Germline CDR1 reads WSHSY; CDR2 reads SAAADI. With 0 bases clipped from V and 5 bases from J, the junction kept 3 bases outside the gene matches. The CDR3 is 15 residues long. CDR3 loop: CASSESSSGVDTQYF. The CDR3 DNA reads TGCGCCAGCAGTGAGTCCTCTAGCGGGGTAGATACGCAGTATTTT.

Only a few counts were recorded for this clonotype. J is TRBJ2-5 and V is TRBV7-2; D not certain. This CDR3 comprises 14 residues. CDR1 is SGHTA and CDR2 is FQGNSA in the germline V gene. V was pared by 0 bases and J by 9 bases, with 14 bases between. Written as DNA, the CDR3 is TGTGCCAGCAGCTTAGCGAGTTTAAATCAGCCCCAGTACTTC. This codes for CASSLASLNQPQYF.

In its sample, this clonotype ranks as medium-sized. This chain's CDR3 is CASRKRTGNYGYTF. CDR3 DNA sequence: TGTGCCAGCAGGAAACGAACAGGGAACTATGGCTACACCTTC. The chain employs TRBV27 and TRBJ1-2; TRBD1 is a possible D gene (6 bases). Trimming took off 6 bases at V and 2 bases at J, with 13 bases between the two ends. Germline V gene lookup returns CDR1 MNHEY and CDR2 SMNVEV (reference sequence). The CDR3 loop spans 14 amino acids.

About this clonotype: This may be a read error, as it is one base from a much larger clone. The rearrangement links TRBV29-1 to TRBJ1-2; D is ambiguous. The CDR3 spans 12 residues. Germline CDR1 SQVTM, CDR2 ANQGSEA. CDR3 in amino acids: CRVVVNNYGYTF. The CDR3 region has the DNA TGCAGAGTTGTGGTAAACAACTATGGCTACACCTTC.

There are many counts of this clonotype. The rearrangement links TRBV12-3 or TRBV12-4 to TRBJ2-1; D call uncertain. The CDR3 runs to 13 residues. V lost 8 bases, J lost 4 bases, and 12 bases lay in between. The CDR3 sequence: CASGRIRYNEQFF. CDR3 in DNA: TGTGCCAGCGGCCGGATTCGATACAATGAGCAGTTCTTC.

This clonotype was counted once. This may be a read error: a much more frequent sequence differs by one nucleotide. The chain carries TRBV5-1 and TRBJ2-5, with a tentative D call TRBD2 (7 bases). The DNA end lines up better with TRBJ2-7; the J call may be wrong. Germline lookup yields CDR1 SGHRS and CDR2 YFSETQ. The CDR3 has 14 amino acids. The CDR3 loop reads CASSLGGGGYEQYF. The CDR3 nucleotides read TGCGCCAGCAGCTTGGGGGGAGGGGGTTACGAGCAGTACTTC.

In this sample, this clonotype turned up once. Because the CDR3's place on the DNA is in doubt, the DNA is left out and the CDR3 is given as listed by TCRdb. The V call is TRBV30, the J call TRBJ1-1. CDR1 and CDR2 from the germline V gene are GTSNPN and SVGIG (reference sequence). The CDR3 is 13 residues long, counting both termini. CDR3 sequence reads: CAWSVGWGTEDFF.

V usage is TRBV7-2 and J usage is TRBJ2-1; TRBD2 agrees at 10 bases. The CDR3 loop spans 14 amino acids. With V trimmed by 5 bases and J by 7 bases, 5 bases remained unmatched. Germline assignment: CDR1 SGHTA and CDR2 FQGNSA. This CDR3 is CASSLSGGLNEQFF. For the CDR3, the DNA is TGTGCCAGCAGCCTTAGCGGGGGGCTAAATGAGCAGTTCTTC.

A remark on this clonotype: One end of the junction varies from germline; a read error may be responsible. Here the CDR3 DNA reads TGTGCCGCGCTAATGGGCACTCAAGCTTTCTTT. The encoded protein is CAALMGTQAFF. This chain joins TRBV6-5 and TRBJ1-1, with no clear D. Germline-derived CDR1 and CDR2 are MNHEY and SVGAGI. This CDR3 is built from 11 residues.